This T cell receptor beta chain emerged from a study of regulatory T cells in long-lasting Graves disease. Study information: Over 5 years of antithyroid drugs with positive TSH receptor antibodies was taken to mean persistent Graves' disease. Study-level findings and limits: There was favoring of TRBV28, TRBJ1-2 and TRBJ2-5 in persistent disease.

The time point: persistent/refractory GD, antithyroid drugs over 5 years with positive TRAb. Extracted PBMC RNA gave rise to the TCR library. Graves' disease diagnosis relied on American Thyroid Association guidelines. This clonotype was recorded at least ten times. Antigen specificity is unknown. Library construction for TCR beta used iRepertoire HTBI primers and Arm-PCR of CDR3 regions. TCRdb reanalysed the multiplex PCR reads using MiXCR and keeps one entry per CDR3 protein. The sample holds 400,000 to 450,000 distinct CDR3 sequences, about a quarter seen once. V lost 9 bases, J lost 6 bases, and 16 bases lay in between. This CDR3 has 13 residues. CDR1 SGHTA and CDR2 FQGNSA come from the germline V gene.

The chain recombines TRBV7-2 with TRBJ2-3; D not certain. The sequence derives from a female donor with Graves disease. The specimen comprised peripheral blood mononuclear cells (PBMCs), sampled when the disease was refractory, from a patient treated with antithyroid drugs. CDR3 loop: CASIWSPLDTQYF. CDR3 nucleotides: TGTGCCAGTATCTGGTCTCCTTTGGATACGCAGTATTTT.